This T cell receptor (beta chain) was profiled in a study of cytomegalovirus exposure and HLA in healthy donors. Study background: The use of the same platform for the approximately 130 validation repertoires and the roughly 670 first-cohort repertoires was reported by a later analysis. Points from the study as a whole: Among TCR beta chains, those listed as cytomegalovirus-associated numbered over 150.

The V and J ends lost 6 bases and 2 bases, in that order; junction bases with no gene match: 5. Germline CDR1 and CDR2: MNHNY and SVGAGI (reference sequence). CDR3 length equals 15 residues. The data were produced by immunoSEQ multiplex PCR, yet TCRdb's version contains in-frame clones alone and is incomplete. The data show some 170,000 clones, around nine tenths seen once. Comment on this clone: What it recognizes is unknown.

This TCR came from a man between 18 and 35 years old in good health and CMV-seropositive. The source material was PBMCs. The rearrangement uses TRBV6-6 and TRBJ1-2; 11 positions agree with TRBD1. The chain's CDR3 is CASSTGQGVNYGYTF. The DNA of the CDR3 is TGTGCCAGCAGCACGGGACAGGGGGTAAACTATGGCTACACCTTC.